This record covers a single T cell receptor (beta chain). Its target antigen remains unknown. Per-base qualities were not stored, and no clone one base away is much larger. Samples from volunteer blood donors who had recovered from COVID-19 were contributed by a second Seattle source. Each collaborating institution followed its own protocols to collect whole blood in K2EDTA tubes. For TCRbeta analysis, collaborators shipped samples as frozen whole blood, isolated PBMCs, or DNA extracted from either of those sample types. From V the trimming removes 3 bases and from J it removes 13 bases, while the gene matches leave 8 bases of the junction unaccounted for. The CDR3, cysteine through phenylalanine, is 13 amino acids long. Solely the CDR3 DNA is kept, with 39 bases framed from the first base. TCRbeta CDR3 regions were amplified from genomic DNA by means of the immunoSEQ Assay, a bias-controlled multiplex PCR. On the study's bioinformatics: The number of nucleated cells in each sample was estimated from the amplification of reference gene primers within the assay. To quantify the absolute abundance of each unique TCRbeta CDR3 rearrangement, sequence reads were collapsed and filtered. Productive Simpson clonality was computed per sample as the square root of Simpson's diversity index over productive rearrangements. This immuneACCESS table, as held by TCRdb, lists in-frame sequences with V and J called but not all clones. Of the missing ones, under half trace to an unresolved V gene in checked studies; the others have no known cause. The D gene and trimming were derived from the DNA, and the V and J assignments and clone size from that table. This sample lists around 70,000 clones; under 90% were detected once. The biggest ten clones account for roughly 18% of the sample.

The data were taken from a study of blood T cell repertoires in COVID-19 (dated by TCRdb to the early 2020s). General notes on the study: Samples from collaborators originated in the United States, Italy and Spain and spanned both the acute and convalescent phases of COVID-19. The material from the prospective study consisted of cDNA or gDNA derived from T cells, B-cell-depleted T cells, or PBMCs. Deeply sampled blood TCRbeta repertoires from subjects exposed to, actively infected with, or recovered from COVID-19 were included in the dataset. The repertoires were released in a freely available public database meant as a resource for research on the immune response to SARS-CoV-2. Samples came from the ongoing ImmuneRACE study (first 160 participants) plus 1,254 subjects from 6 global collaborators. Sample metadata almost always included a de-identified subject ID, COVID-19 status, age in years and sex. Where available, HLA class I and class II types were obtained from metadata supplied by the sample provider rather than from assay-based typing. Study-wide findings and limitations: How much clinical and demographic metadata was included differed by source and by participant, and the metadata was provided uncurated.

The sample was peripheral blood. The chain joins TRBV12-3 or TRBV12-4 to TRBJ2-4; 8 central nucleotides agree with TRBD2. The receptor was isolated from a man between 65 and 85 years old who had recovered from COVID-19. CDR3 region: CASSFSRTSRQYF. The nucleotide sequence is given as TGTGCCAGCAGTTTCTCTAGGACTAGCAGACAGTACTTC.